A single sample is the source of the 19 T cell receptor beta chains below, sequenced in a study of T cells in Graves' hyperthyroidism and ophthalmopathy (dated by TCRdb to between 2018 and 2021). Preparation of the library involved multiplex PCR. These reads were obtained on an Illumina HiSeq 2000. The TCR beta CDR3 regions were amplified from RNA transcripts. A first-round RT-PCR of the TCR CDR3 used the HTBI primer set with the Qiagen OneStep RT-PCR kit. TCRdb trimmed the raw reads at Q25, called clones with MiXCR and kept productive beta chains. Duplicate CDR3 protein sequences are folded into a single record with the most common DNA and genes. The sample table shows fewer than 350,000 distinct CDR3 sequences, and more than 10% are seen once. Together, the top ten hold almost 8% of the sample. Sequenced material: blood. All receptors come from a woman between 25 and 40 years old with Graves' hyperthyroidism that later progressed to Graves' ophthalmopathy.

This clonotype occurred a few times. This chain uses TRBV10-3 with TRBJ2-7; D not certain. This CDR3 has 15 residues. Germline-derived CDR1 and CDR2 are ENHRY and SYGVKD. V lost 4 bases to trimming and J lost 1 base, with 14 bases between them. The DNA of the CDR3 is TGTGCCATCAGTGGGGTCGTGGGCGGTTCCTACGAGCAGTACTTC. As protein: CAISGVVGGSYEQYF.

This clonotype was recorded many times. This chain links TRBV3-1 with TRBJ2-3; D assignment may be TRBD1 or TRBD2 (5 bases each). CDR3 size: 11 residues. Trimming left V 5 bases short and J 11 bases short, with 11 bases between. Germline lookup yields CDR1 LGHDT and CDR2 YNNKEL (reference sequence). The CDR3 loop reads CASSSGTRQYF. CDR3 bases: TGTGCCAGCAGCTCCGGGACCCGGCAGTATTTT.

The J gene is TRBJ2-3, the V gene TRBV28, with TRBD2 matching 15 bases. Germline V lookup: CDR1 MDHEN, CDR2 SYDVKM. V lost 10 bases and J lost 1; bases outside the gene matches: 21. CDR3 length equals 21 residues. The DNA of the CDR3 is TGTGCCACCGGGACTAGCGGGAGGCCCAAGCACCCCCAAGGCCGCACAGATACGCAGTATTTT. It codes for CATGTSGRPKHPQGRTDTQYF.

The J gene is TRBJ1-1, the V gene TRBV5-6; D ambiguous. Germline V gene sequence: CDR1 SGHDT, CDR2 YYEEEE. This CDR3 has 11 residues. V was pared by 0 bases and J by 8 bases, with 5 bases between. The CDR3 protein is CASSLAVEAFF. In DNA form, the CDR3 reads TGTGCCAGCAGCTTGGCGGTAGAAGCTTTCTTT.

This clonotype was detected a few times. The chain recombines TRBV9 with TRBJ2-7, with a possible D match to TRBD2 (5 bases). The CDR3 extends over 14 amino acids. Germline lookup yields CDR1 SGDLS and CDR2 YYNGEE. V dropped 4 bases and J dropped 0 bases, with 11 bases sitting between them. The CDR3 sequence: CASSLRGDSYEQYF. CDR3 coding DNA: TGTGCCAGCAGCCTACGGGGAGACTCCTACGAGCAGTACTTC.

The J gene is TRBJ1-1, the V gene TRBV7-2; TRBD1 aligns across 7 bases. Germline-derived CDR1 and CDR2 are SGHTA and FQGNSA. The CDR3 length is 15 residues. After removal of 1 base from V and 3 bases from J, the junction contained 5 bases not matched to a gene. The DNA of the CDR3 is TGTGCCAGCAGCTTAGGTTCACAGGGGTACACTGAAGCTTTCTTT. This gives the protein CASSLGSQGYTEAFF.

This clonotype was counted ten times or more. The CDR3 DNA reads TGCAGTGCTAGATCGTCGGAGACCCAGTACTTC. Encoded protein: CSARSSETQYF. The chain combines TRBV20-1 with TRBJ2-5; no clear D gene. V lost 2 bases to trimming and J lost 5 bases, with 6 bases between them. CDR1 is DFQATT and CDR2 is SNEGSKA in the germline V gene (reference sequence). This CDR3 spans 11 amino acids.

This clonotype was seen repeatedly, ten times or more. V is TRBV29-1 and J is TRBJ2-3, with 8 bases aligning to TRBD1. V lost 5 bases to trimming and J lost 2 bases; unmatched junction nucleotides: 3. This CDR3 comprises 13 residues. CDR1 is SQVTM and CDR2 is ANQGSEA in the germline V gene. CDR3 coding DNA: TGCAGCGTTACAGGGGGGCTCACAGATACGCAGTATTTT. Protein product: CSVTGGLTDTQYF.

This clonotype was counted at least ten times. The chain employs TRBV28 and TRBJ2-1; D gene unclear. The CDR3 has 12 amino acids. From germline, CDR1 is MDHEN and CDR2 SYDVKM. V lost 10 bases to trimming and J lost 9 bases, with 16 bases between them. CDR3 DNA: TGTGCCACCACCAGCCAGATCGGTGAGCAGTTCTTC. Protein: CATTSQIGEQFF.

The V and J genes are TRBV5-1 and TRBJ2-1; 14 nucleotides line up with TRBD2. Losses at the gene ends were 4 bases for V and 8 bases for J; bases not matched to a gene: 5. Germline V lookup: CDR1 SGHRS, CDR2 YFSETQ. The length of the CDR3 is 15 residues. As DNA, the CDR3 is TGCGCCAGCAGCGGGGGACTAGCGGGGGAGGATGAGCAGTTCTTC. It translates to CASSGGLAGEDEQFF.

In its sample, this clonotype was seen many times. The CDR3: CASSSHLGGKETQYF. The DNA of the CDR3 is TGTGCCAGCAGTTCCCATTTGGGCGGGAAAGAGACCCAGTACTTC. V usage is TRBV28 and J usage is TRBJ2-5; a possible D gene is TRBD2 (6 bases). The CDR3 has 15 amino acids. Trimming pared 4 bases from V and 3 bases from J, leaving 15 bases between. From germline, CDR1 is MDHEN and CDR2 SYDVKM.

This clonotype was detected many times. J is TRBJ2-1 and V is TRBV30; D unclear. Germline V lookup: CDR1 GTSNPN, CDR2 SVGIG (reference sequence). There are 12 residues in the CDR3. V was pared by 4 bases and J by 10 bases, with 14 bases between. CDR3 DNA: TGTGCCTGGAAAGATGGCAGAAGGGAGCAGTTCTTC. The encoded protein is CAWKDGRREQFF.

In this sample, this clonotype turned up many times. V and J are TRBV5-1 and TRBJ1-2, with 8 bases aligning to TRBD1. Losses at the gene ends were 6 bases for V and 5 bases for J; bases not matched to a gene: 9. The CDR3 totals 14 residues. Germline values: CDR1 SGHRS, CDR2 YFSETQ. CDR3 in amino acids: CASNEDREEYGYTF. The CDR3 nucleotides are TGCGCCAGCAATGAGGACAGGGAGGAGTATGGCTACACCTTC.

This clonotype was seen ten or more times. The V gene is TRBV3-1, the J gene TRBJ2-7; D is uncertain. The germline CDR1 and CDR2 sequences are LGHDT and YNNKEL (reference sequence). The CDR3 has 12 residues. Deletions cut 3 bases from V and 6 bases from J, with 9 bases between. The CDR3 coding sequence is TGTGCCAGCAGCCACCCTAATGGCGAGCAGTACTTC. Translation gives CASSHPNGEQYF.

This clonotype occurred many times. The chain employs TRBV27 and TRBJ1-1; maybe TRBD1 (5 bases). In germline, CDR1 is MNHEY, CDR2 SMNVEV (reference sequence). Trimming took 5 bases from V and 4 from J, leaving 14 bases between them. The CDR3 runs 14 residues. The CDR3 region has the DNA TGTGCCAGCAGTGTGCAGGGTCGAGGCACTGAAGCTTTCTTT. As protein: CASSVQGRGTEAFF.

The chain combines TRBV5-5 with TRBJ1-6; possible D gene TRBD1, 5 bases. The germline V and J ends were trimmed by 3 bases and 8 bases, with 21 bases remaining between them. CDR3 length: 17 amino acids. Germline lookup yields CDR1 SGHKS and CDR2 YYEKEE (reference sequence). CDR3 DNA sequence: TGTGCCAGCAGCTCCGTCCCCCCAGGGCTCGCCGATTCACCCCTCCACTTT. As protein: CASSSVPPGLADSPLHF.

Note on this clonotype: This CDR3 is missing its conserved last phenylalanine or tryptophan, likely due to a read error. This rearrangement joins TRBV2 to TRBJ2-2; D may be TRBD2 (5 bases). The CDR3 spans 14 residues. Germline-derived CDR1 and CDR2 are SNHLY and FYNNEI. The V end lost 9 bases, the J end lost 0 bases, and 11 bases lay between the germline ends. The DNA for the CDR3 is TGTGCCAGACGGAGGAGCGCGAACACCGGGGAGCTGTTTTTG. It yields the protein CARRRSANTGELFL.

In its sample, this clonotype was seen many times. A junction boundary mismatches the germline segment, possibly from a read error. V gene TRBV27 combines with J gene TRBJ2-3; 11 bases align to TRBD2. The CDR3 has 15 residues. In germline, CDR1 is MNHEY, CDR2 SMNVEV (reference sequence). The chain's CDR3 is CASSLLAGGPDTQYF. CDR3 sequence (DNA): TGTGCCAGCAGCTTATTAGCGGGAGGGCCGGATACGCAGTATTTT.

V and J are TRBV20-1 and TRBJ2-1, with 9 positions matching TRBD1. V gave up 3 bases and J gave up 0 bases; unmatched junction bases: 6. This CDR3 has 16 residues. Looked up from germline, CDR1 is DFQATT and CDR2 is SNEGSKA (reference sequence). CDR3 nucleotide sequence: TGCAGTGCTAGCAAACAGGGGGCCAGCTCCTACAATGAGCAGTTCTTC. Amino acid sequence: CSASKQGASSYNEQFF.